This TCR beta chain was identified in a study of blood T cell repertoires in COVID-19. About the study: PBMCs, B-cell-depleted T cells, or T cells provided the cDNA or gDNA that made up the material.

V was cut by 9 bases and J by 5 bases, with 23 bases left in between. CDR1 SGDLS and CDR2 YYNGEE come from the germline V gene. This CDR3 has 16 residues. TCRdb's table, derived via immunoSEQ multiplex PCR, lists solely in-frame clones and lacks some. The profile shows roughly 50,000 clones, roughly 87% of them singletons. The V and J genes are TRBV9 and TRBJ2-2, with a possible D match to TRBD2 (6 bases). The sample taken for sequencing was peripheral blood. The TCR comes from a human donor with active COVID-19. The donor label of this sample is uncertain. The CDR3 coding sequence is TGTGCCATCACCGGAGGAGGGTGGACTCGGACCGGGGAGCTGTTTTTT. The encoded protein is CAITGGGWTRTGELFF.